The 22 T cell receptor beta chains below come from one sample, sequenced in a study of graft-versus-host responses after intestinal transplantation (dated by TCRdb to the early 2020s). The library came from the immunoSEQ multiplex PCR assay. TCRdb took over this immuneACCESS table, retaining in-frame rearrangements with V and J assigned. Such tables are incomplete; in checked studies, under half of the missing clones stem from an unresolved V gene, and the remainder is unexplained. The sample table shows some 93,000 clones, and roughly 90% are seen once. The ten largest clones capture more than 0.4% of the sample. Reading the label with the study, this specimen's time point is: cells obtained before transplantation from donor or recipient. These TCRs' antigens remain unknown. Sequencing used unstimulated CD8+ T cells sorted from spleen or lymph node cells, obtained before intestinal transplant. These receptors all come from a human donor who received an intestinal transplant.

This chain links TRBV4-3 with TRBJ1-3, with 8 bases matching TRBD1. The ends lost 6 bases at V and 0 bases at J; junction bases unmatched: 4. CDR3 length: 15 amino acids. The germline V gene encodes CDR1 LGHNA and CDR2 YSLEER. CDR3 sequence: CASSLGTGSGNTIYF. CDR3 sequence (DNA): TGCGCCAGCAGTCTGGGGACAGGCTCTGGAAACACCATATATTTT.

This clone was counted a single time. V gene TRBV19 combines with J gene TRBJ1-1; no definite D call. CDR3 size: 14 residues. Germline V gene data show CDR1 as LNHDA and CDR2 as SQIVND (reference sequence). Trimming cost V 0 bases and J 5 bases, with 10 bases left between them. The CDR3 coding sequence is TGTGCCAGTAGTATAGATCGGGGAAGGACTGAAGCTTTCTTT. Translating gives CASSIDRGRTEAFF.

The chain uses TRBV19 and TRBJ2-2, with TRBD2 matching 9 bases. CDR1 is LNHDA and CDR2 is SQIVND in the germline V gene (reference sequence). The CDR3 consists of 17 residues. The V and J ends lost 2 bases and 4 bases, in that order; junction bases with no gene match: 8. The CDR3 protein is CASSILAGPLVTGELFF. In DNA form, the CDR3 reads TGTGCCAGTAGTATACTAGCGGGGCCATTAGTCACCGGGGAGCTGTTTTTT.

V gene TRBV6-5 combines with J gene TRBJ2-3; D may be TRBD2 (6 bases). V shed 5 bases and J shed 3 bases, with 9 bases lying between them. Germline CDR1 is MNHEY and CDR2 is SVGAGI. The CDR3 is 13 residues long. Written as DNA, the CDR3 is TGTGCCAGCAGTGGGACTCAGACAGATACGCAGTATTTT. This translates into CASSGTQTDTQYF.

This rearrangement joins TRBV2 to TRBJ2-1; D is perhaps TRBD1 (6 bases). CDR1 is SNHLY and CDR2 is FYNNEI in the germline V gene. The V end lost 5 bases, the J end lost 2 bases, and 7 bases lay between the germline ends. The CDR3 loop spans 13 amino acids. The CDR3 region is CASSRTAYNEQFF. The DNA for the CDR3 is TGTGCCAGCAGTCGGACAGCCTACAATGAGCAGTTCTTC.

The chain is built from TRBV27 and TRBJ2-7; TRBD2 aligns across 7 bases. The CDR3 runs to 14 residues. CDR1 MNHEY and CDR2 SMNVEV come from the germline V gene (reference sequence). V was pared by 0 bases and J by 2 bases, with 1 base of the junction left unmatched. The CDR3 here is CASSLSLAAYEQYF. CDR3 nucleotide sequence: TGTGCCAGCAGTTTATCCCTAGCGGCCTACGAGCAGTACTTC.

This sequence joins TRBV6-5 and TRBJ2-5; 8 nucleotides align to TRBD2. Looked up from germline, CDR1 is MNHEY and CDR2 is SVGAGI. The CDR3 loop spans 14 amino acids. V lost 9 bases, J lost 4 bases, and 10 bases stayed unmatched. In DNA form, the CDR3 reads TGTGCCAGTCATAGCGGGATTAATAGAGAGACCCAGTACTTC. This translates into CASHSGINRETQYF.

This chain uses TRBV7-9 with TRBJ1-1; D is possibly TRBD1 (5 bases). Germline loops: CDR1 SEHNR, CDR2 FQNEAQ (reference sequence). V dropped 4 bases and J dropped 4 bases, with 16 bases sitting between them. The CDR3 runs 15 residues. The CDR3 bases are TGTGCCAGCAGCTCCCCGTTCTCCGGGGGCACTGAAGCTTTCTTT. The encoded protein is CASSSPFSGGTEAFF.

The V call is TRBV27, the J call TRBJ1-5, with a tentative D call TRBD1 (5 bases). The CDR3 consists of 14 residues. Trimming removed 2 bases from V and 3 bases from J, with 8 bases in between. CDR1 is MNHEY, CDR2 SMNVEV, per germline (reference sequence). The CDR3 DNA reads TGTGCCAGCAGTTTAAGGGGAACCAATCAGCCCCAGCATTTT. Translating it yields CASSLRGTNQPQHF.

CDR3 DNA sequence: TGTGCCAGCAGCTTGTTTACAGCGGATTACGAGCAGTACTTC. Protein: CASSLFTADYEQYF. The J gene is TRBJ2-7, the V gene TRBV5-4, with D perhaps matching TRBD2 (5 bases). CDR3 size: 14 residues. Germline V lookup: CDR1 SGHNT, CDR2 YYREEE (reference sequence). Trimming shortened V by 1 base and J by 4 bases, and 12 bases separated the two germline ends.

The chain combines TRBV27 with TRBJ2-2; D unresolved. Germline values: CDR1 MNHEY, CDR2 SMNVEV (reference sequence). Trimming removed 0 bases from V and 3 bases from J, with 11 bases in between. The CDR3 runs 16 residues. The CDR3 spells CASSLSGEVYTGELFF. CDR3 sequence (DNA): TGTGCCAGCAGTTTATCGGGTGAGGTGTACACCGGGGAGCTGTTTTTT.

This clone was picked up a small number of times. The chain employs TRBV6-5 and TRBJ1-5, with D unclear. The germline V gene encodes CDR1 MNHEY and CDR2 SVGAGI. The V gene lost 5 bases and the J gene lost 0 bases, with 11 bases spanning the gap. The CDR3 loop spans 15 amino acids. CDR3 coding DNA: TGTGCCAGCAGTGCAAACAGCTATAGCAATCAGCCCCAGCATTTT. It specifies CASSANSYSNQPQHF.

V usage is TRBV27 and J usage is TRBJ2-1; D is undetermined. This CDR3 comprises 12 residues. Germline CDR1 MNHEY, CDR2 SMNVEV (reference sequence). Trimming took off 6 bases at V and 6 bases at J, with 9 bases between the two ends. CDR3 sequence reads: CASRAPGNEQFF. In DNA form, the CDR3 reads TGTGCCAGCAGGGCCCCGGGCAATGAGCAGTTCTTC.

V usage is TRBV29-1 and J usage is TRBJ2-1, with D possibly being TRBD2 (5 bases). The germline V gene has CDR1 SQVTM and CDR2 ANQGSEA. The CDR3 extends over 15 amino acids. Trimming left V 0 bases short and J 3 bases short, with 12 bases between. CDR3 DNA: TGCAGCGTTGAAGAGGGAGCTGACCTCTACAATGAGCAGTTCTTC. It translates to CSVEEGADLYNEQFF.

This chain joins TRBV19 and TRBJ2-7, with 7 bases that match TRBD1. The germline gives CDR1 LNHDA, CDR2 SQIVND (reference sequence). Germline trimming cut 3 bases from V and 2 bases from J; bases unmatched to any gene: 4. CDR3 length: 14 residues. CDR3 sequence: CASSMAGGPYEQYF. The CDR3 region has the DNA TGTGCCAGTAGTATGGCAGGGGGTCCCTACGAGCAGTACTTC.

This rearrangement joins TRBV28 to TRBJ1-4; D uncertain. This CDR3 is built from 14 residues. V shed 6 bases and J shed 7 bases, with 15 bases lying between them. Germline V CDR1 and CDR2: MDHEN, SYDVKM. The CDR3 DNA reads TGTGCCAGCAGCAACAGCCCTCGTCTTGAAAAACTGTTTTTT. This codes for CASSNSPRLEKLFF. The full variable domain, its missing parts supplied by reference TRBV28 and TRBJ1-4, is DVKVTQSSRYLVKRTGEKVFLECVQDMDHENMFWYRQDPGLGLRLIYFSYDVKMKEKGDIPEGYSVSREKKERFSLILESASTNQTSMYLCASSNSPRLEKLFFGSGTQLSVL.

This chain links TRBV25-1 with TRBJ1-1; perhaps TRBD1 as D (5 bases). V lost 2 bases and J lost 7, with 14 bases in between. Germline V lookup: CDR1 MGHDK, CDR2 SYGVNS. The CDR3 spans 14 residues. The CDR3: CASSETLGRVEAFF. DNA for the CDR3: TGTGCCAGCAGTGAAACCCTGGGCAGGGTTGAAGCTTTCTTT.

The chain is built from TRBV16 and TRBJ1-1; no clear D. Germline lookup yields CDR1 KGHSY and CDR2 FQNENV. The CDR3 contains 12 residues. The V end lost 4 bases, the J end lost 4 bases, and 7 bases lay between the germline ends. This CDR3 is CASSPRGTEAFF. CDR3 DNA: TGTGCCAGCAGCCCAAGAGGCACTGAAGCTTTCTTT.

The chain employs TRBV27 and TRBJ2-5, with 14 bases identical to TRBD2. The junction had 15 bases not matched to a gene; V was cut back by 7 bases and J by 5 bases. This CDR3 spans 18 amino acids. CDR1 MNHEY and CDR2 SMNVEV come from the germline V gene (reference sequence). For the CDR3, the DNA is TGTGCCAGCAAAGCCAACCCCGGGACTAGCGGGAGTGTGGAGACCCAGTACTTC. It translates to CASKANPGTSGSVETQYF.

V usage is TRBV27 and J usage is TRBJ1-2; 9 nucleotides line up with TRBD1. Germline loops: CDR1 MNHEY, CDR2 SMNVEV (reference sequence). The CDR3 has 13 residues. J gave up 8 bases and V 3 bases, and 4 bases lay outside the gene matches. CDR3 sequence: CASSFDRGSGYTF. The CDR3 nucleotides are TGTGCCAGCAGTTTCGACAGGGGGAGCGGCTACACCTTC.

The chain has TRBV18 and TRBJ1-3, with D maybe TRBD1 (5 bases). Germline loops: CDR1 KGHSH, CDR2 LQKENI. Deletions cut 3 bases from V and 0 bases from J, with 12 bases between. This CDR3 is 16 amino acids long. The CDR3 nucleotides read TGTGCCAGCTCACCGCCGGGACTGGACTCTGGAAACACCATATATTTT. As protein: CASSPPGLDSGNTIYF.

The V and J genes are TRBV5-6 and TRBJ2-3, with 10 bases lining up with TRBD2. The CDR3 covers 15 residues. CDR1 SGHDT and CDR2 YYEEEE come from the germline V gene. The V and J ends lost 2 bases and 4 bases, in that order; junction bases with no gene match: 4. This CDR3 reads CASSFGTSVADTQYF. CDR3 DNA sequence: TGTGCCAGCAGCTTTGGGACTAGCGTAGCAGATACGCAGTATTTT.